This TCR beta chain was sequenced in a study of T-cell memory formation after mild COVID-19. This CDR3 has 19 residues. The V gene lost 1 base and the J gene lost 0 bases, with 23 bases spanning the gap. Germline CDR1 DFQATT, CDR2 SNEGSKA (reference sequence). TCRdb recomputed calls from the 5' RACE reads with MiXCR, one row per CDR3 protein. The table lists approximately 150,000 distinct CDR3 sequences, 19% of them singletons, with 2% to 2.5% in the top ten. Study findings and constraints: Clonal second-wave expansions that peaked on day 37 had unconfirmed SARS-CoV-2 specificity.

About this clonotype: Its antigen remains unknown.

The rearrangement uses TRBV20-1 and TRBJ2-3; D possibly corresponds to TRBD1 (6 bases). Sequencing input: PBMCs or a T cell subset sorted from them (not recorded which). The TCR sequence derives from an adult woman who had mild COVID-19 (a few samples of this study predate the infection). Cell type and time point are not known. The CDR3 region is CSARGKPRPGHVSTDTQYF. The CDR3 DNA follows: TGCAGTGCTAGAGGAAAACCACGCCCGGGACATGTAAGCACAGATACGCAGTATTTT.